This T cell receptor beta chain comes out of a study of blood T cell repertoires in COVID-19. Background on the study: Samples taken during acute and convalescent COVID-19 were collected in the United States, Italy and Spain. Sources were T cells, B-cell-depleted T cells, or PBMCs; the material itself was cDNA or gDNA.

This clone showed up many times. Original handling: Amplification from reference gene primers served as the basis for estimated nucleated cell counts. Libraries were prepared by immunoSEQ multiplex PCR; TCRdb keeps only in-frame clonotypes and omits some of them. For V, J and clone size, that table is used; D and trimming come from the DNA. The data show about 220,000 clones, approximately 86% seen once. The specimen sequenced was peripheral blood. The TCR was taken from a woman aged 80 or over with acute or convalescent COVID-19.

The CDR3 reads CASSSPEGWWSEKLFF. The CDR3 DNA follows: TGTGCCAGCAGCTCACCCGAGGGTTGGTGGAGTGAAAAACTGTTTTTT. This rearrangement joins TRBV5-5 to TRBJ1-4, with D unresolved. Trimming removed 3 bases from V and 7 bases from J, with 19 bases in between. Germline CDR1 and CDR2: SGHKS and YYEKEE (reference sequence). The CDR3 runs 16 residues.